Below, one T cell receptor beta chain is given with its context. This sample is drawn from a study of blood T cell repertoires in COVID-19. Overall study context: The analysed material was cDNA or gDNA that came from T cells, B-cell-depleted T cells, or PBMCs.

Germline V gives CDR1 KGHSH, CDR2 LQKENI. The junction had 12 bases not matched to a gene; V was cut back by 5 bases and J by 1 base. The CDR3 sequence is 19 residues long. Sequencing used immunoSEQ multiplex PCR; TCRdb keeps in-frame clones, though not all of them. Among 100,000 to 150,000 clones listed, 92% were seen once. V is TRBV18 and J is TRBJ2-6; 9 bases agree with TRBD1. Sequencing was carried out using peripheral blood. The receptor's source is a man in his fifties or sixties with COVID-19, enrolled during active disease. In nucleotides, the CDR3 is TGTGCCAGCTCAGTAACAGGGGGCGGCGATAGTTCTGGGGCCAACGTCCTGACTTTC. Translating gives CASSVTGGGDSSGANVLTF.